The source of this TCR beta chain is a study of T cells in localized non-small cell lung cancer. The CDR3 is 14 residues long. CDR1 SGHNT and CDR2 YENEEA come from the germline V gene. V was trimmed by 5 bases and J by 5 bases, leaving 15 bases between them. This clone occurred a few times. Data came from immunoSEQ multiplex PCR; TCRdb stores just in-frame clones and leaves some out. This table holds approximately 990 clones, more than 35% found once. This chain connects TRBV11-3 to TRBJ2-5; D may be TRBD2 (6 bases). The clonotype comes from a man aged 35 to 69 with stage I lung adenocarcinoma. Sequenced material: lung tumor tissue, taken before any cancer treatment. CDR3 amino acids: CASSLSGLGETQYF. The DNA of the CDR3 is TGTGCCAGCAGCCTTAGCGGCTTGGGGGAGACCCAGTACTTC.